This T cell receptor beta chain was observed in a study of CD8+ T cells in alopecia areata. In this sample, this clone turned up once. The CDR3 extends over 12 amino acids. Per germline, CDR1 SQVTM and CDR2 ANQGSEA. V lost 8 bases, J lost 7 bases, and 17 bases lay in between. Once RNA had been extracted, it was reverse transcribed into cDNA to act as the sequencing template. Libraries were prepared by immunoSEQ multiplex PCR; TCRdb keeps only in-frame clonotypes and omits some of them. The sample holds about 98,000 clones; under 45% are singletons and the top ten take around 0.8%. The specimen was CD4+ T cells sorted from blood. The rearrangement joins TRBV29-1 to TRBJ1-2; a weak D match, TRBD1 (6 bases). This clonotype was sampled from a human donor with alopecia areata. This CDR3 reads CSPRGRGGGYTF. In nucleotides, the CDR3 is TGCAGCCCCCGGGGCAGGGGAGGTGGCTACACCTTC.